The rows below give T cell receptor beta chains drawn from one sample of a study of blood T cells in healthy people across ages. Each CDR3 protein is one row after TCRdb ran MiXCR on the 5' RACE reads. The table lists 1.5 million to 2 million distinct CDR3 sequences, 28% of them singletons. The sequenced sample was blood. The receptor source for this set is a woman aged 25 to 39 in good health. The CDR3 runs from the conserved cysteine through the conserved F or W. A D gene is named only where the DNA matches it firmly. Size tells how often a clone was seen (once, few, many) or the class of an expanded clone, and some rows leave it out.

j_call	v_call	d_call	clone_size	cdr3_aa	cdr3_nt
TRBJ2-4	TRBV29-1	-	many	CSVVDAAKNIQYF	TGCAGCGTTGTGGACGCGGCCAAAAACATTCAGTACTTC
TRBJ2-1	TRBV5-1	TRBD2	few	CASSLTTAGLAGEQFF	TGCGCCAGCAGCTTGACGACGGCAGGCTTAGCGGGAGAGCAGTTCTTC
TRBJ2-3	TRBV7-2	-	many	CASSSLSTDTQYF	TGTGCCAGCAGCTCCCTTAGCACAGATACGCAGTATTTT
TRBJ1-6	TRBV7-9	TRBD1	few	CASSLLQGEESPLHF	TGTGCCAGCAGCTTACTGCAGGGGGAAGAATCACCCCTCCACTTT
TRBJ1-2	TRBV20-1	-	-	CSASASGRLYGYTF	TGCAGTGCTAGTGCGAGCGGGCGGCTCTATGGCTACACCTTC
TRBJ1-1	TRBV20-1	-	few	CSASPVYEAFF	TGCAGTGCTAGCCCCGTATATGAAGCTTTCTTT
TRBJ2-1	TRBV20-1	-	-	CSASEAYNEQFF	TGCAGTGCTAGCGAGGCTTACAATGAGCAGTTCTTC
TRBJ2-1	TRBV9	-	-	CASSVGSPREQFF	TGTGCCAGCAGCGTAGGATCCCCTCGGGAGCAGTTCTTC
TRBJ2-7	TRBV7-9	-	-	CASSFVTGTSDEQYF	TGTGCCAGCAGCTTCGTGACAGGTACCTCTGACGAGCAGTACTTC
TRBJ2-3	TRBV9	-	few	CASSVRLGPLGDTQYF	TGTGCCAGCAGCGTAAGGTTGGGACCGTTGGGAGATACGCAGTATTTT
TRBJ1-5	TRBV15	TRBD1	-	CATSSSGTGNQPQHF	TGTGCCACCAGCAGCTCCGGGACAGGCAATCAGCCCCAGCATTTT
TRBJ2-4	TRBV5-6	-	few	CASSLVASLGNIQYF	TGTGCCAGCAGCTTGGTTGCGTCCTTAGGGAACATTCAGTACTTC
TRBJ2-1	TRBV29-1	-	few	CSVVRDGDEQFF	TGCAGCGTTGTTAGGGACGGCGATGAGCAGTTCTTC
TRBJ1-5	TRBV10-2	TRBD1	-	CASSLGQAGQPQHF	TGCGCCAGCAGTCTTGGACAGGCTGGTCAGCCCCAGCATTTT
TRBJ1-4	TRBV5-1	-	few	CASKSRGGEKRFF	TGCGCCAGCAAGTCAAGGGGCGGTGAAAAACGGTTTTTT
TRBJ2-5	TRBV20-1	-	many	CSATSGTYYQETQYF	TGCAGTGCTACCTCCGGGACTTACTACCAAGAGACCCAGTACTTC
TRBJ2-7	TRBV29-1	-	many	CSVSGATYEQYF	TGCAGCGTTTCAGGGGCCACCTACGAGCAGTACTTC
TRBJ2-7	TRBV19	-	few	CASSIGGITAIYEQYF	TGTGCCAGTAGTATAGGAGGCATTACGGCGATTTACGAGCAGTACTTC
TRBJ2-3	TRBV20-1	TRBD2	-	CSAREGLAGGYDTQYF	TGCAGTGCTAGAGAAGGGCTAGCGGGAGGCTACGATACGCAGTATTTT
TRBJ2-1	TRBV5-5	TRBD2	many	CASSLGGRNYNEQFF	TGTGCCAGCAGCTTAGGCGGGAGGAACTACAATGAGCAGTTCTTC
TRBJ2-3	TRBV5-6	TRBD2	-	CASDLASGATDTQYF	TGTGCCAGCGACTTGGCTAGCGGGGCCACAGATACGCAGTATTTT
TRBJ1-5	TRBV6-6	-	-	CASSYSGRSYSNQPQHF	TGTGCCAGCAGTTACTCCGGCAGGTCCTATAGCAATCAGCCCCAGCATTTT
TRBJ1-1	TRBV7-2	-	-	CASSLVMYTEAFF	TGTGCCAGCAGCTTAGTAATGTACACTGAAGCTTTCTTT
TRBJ1-4	TRBV5-6	-	-	CASSPAGPNEKLFF	TGTGCCAGCAGCCCCGCAGGGCCTAATGAAAAACTGTTTTTT
TRBJ2-7	TRBV6-2/TRBV6-3	TRBD2	-	CASSYGASGAYEQYF	TGTGCCAGCAGTTACGGGGCTAGCGGGGCCTACGAGCAGTACTTC
TRBJ1-1	TRBV7-2	-	-	CASSSQPVPGTEAFF	TGTGCCAGCAGCTCTCAGCCGGTACCTGGCACTGAAGCTTTCTTT
TRBJ2-7	TRBV20-1	TRBD2	few	CSAPRSGGSYEQYF	TGCAGTGCTCCCCGCAGCGGGGGCTCCTACGAGCAGTACTTC
TRBJ1-2	TRBV4-1	-	few	CASSQDEASSNGYTF	TGCGCCAGCAGCCAAGATGAGGCCAGCTCAAATGGCTACACCTTC
TRBJ2-1	TRBV2	-	-	CTSSELQVTYNEQFF	TGTACCAGCAGTGAACTACAGGTGACCTACAATGAGCAGTTCTTC
TRBJ2-1	TRBV27	TRBD1	-	CASSFSAGGLYNEQFF	TGTGCCAGCAGTTTTTCAGCAGGGGGATTGTACAATGAGCAGTTCTTC
TRBJ2-1	TRBV6-2/TRBV6-3	TRBD2	-	CASSPFLAGYNEQFF	TGTGCCAGCAGCCCCTTTTTAGCGGGCTACAATGAGCAGTTCTTC
TRBJ2-7	TRBV20-1	TRBD1	many	CSARGQGRPYEQYF	TGCAGTGCTAGGGGACAGGGTCGCCCCTACGAGCAGTACTTC
TRBJ2-1	TRBV11-3	TRBD2	-	CASSFGTSGSKQFF	TGTGCCAGCAGCTTTGGGACTAGCGGGAGTAAGCAGTTCTTC
TRBJ2-3	TRBV20-1	TRBD2	-	CSAHTGLAGSTDTQYF	TGCAGTGCCCATACCGGACTAGCGGGGAGCACAGATACGCAGTATTTT
TRBJ2-7	TRBV2	-	-	CASNPVSYEQYF	TGTGCCAGTAACCCAGTCTCCTACGAGCAGTACTTC
TRBJ2-1	TRBV29-1	TRBD2	few	CSHRTSGGSYNEQFF	TGCAGCCACAGAACTAGCGGGGGCTCCTACAATGAGCAGTTCTTC
TRBJ2-7	TRBV18	-	-	CASSPRNRTGSDEQYF	TGTGCCAGCTCACCACGCAACCGGACGGGAAGTGACGAGCAGTACTTC
TRBJ2-5	TRBV7-2	TRBD1	-	CASSLGAAGTGIETQYF	TGTGCCAGCAGCTTAGGGGCCGCCGGGACAGGGATAGAGACCCAGTACTTC
TRBJ2-7	TRBV5-1	-	few	CASSKGPASYEQYF	TGCGCCAGCAGCAAAGGGCCGGCCTCCTACGAGCAGTACTTC
TRBJ1-2	TRBV3-1	-	-	CASSQEVGRDYGYTF	TGTGCCAGCAGCCAAGAGGTGGGGCGCGACTATGGCTACACCTTC
TRBJ2-7	TRBV5-6	TRBD1	-	CASSRADRGSHEQYF	TGTGCCAGCAGCAGGGCGGACAGGGGCTCCCACGAGCAGTACTTC
TRBJ2-1	TRBV25-1	-	once	CASSPQGETQFF	TGTGCCAGCAGTCCCCAGGGAGAGACCCAGTTCTTC
TRBJ2-7	TRBV7-6	-	-	CASTLDAGISYEQYF	TGTGCCAGCACCCTAGATGCAGGGATCTCCTACGAGCAGTACTTC
TRBJ1-2	TRBV7-2	-	-	CASSLVFAGQRAGGYTF	TGTGCCAGCAGCTTAGTTTTCGCTGGGCAGAGGGCTGGAGGCTACACCTTC
TRBJ1-4	TRBV11-2	TRBD1	-	CASSLTPLQGNTNEKLFF	TGTGCCAGCAGCTTAACCCCCTTACAGGGGAATACTAATGAAAAACTGTTTTTT
TRBJ2-7	TRBV20-1	-	-	CSARDLQRPRWYF	TGCAGTGCTAGAGATCTGCAGCGGCCACGTTGGTACTTC
TRBJ2-7	TRBV20-1	-	few	CSAGVLGMNYEQYF	TGCAGTGCTGGAGTACTAGGGATGAATTACGAGCAGTACTTC
TRBJ2-3	TRBV5-5	-	many	CASSLRLGYSTDTQYF	TGTGCCAGCAGCTTGCGACTCGGTTACAGCACAGATACGCAGTATTTT
TRBJ2-7	TRBV5-5	TRBD1	few	CTSSLDPGQGSHEQYF	TGTACCAGCAGCTTGGATCCGGGACAGGGTTCCCACGAGCAGTACTTC
TRBJ2-7	TRBV6-2/TRBV6-3	TRBD2	few	CAIAGAYEQYF	TGTGCCATAGCGGGAGCCTACGAGCAGTACTTC
TRBJ1-1	TRBV6-5	TRBD1	few	CASSYTGVTEAFF	TGTGCCAGCAGCTACACAGGGGTCACTGAAGCTTTCTTT
TRBJ2-1	TRBV12-5	-	many	CASGPDLSAGEQFF	TGTGCTAGTGGTCCCGACTTGAGCGCGGGCGAGCAGTTCTTC
TRBJ2-5	TRBV14	-	-	CASSQISRNEQYF	TGTGCCAGCAGCCAAATTAGTCGTAATGAGCAGTACTTC
TRBJ2-1	TRBV29-1	TRBD1	-	CSDRQGVNEQFF	TGCAGCGACAGACAGGGGGTGAATGAGCAGTTCTTC
TRBJ2-4	TRBV20-1	-	-	CSARAEGKNIQYF	TGCAGTGCTAGAGCGGAGGGCAAAAACATTCAGTACTTC